One and the same sample provided the 12 T cell receptor beta chains below, sequenced in a study of OX40 agonist ivuxolimab in advanced cancers. Clones were read by immunoSEQ multiplex PCR, and TCRdb kept only the in-frame ones, dropping some. Of 100,000 or so clones in the sample, about 84% were seen once. The sequencing here drew on CD4+ or CD8+ T cells sorted from blood, taken in a trial of the OX40 agonist ivuxolimab. The receptors originated from an adult with an advanced solid tumor such as melanoma, head and neck, liver or kidney cancer.

The V and J genes are TRBV2 and TRBJ2-7; D may be TRBD1 or TRBD2 (6 bases each). V lost 5 bases to trimming and J lost 12 bases, with 17 bases between them. The CDR3 totals 12 residues. Germline-derived CDR1 and CDR2 are SNHLY and FYNNEI. CDR3 nucleotides: TGTGCCAGCAGTCAGGGGACTCAGAAGGGGTACTTC. This codes for CASSQGTQKGYF.

The chain uses TRBV2 and TRBJ2-3, with D possibly being TRBD2 (5 bases). Trimming took off 6 bases at V and 2 bases at J, with 21 bases between the two ends. The CDR3 covers 17 residues. Germline V gene sequence: CDR1 SNHLY, CDR2 FYNNEI. The CDR3 sequence: CASRDQLSAESTDTQYF. CDR3 sequence (DNA): TGTGCCAGCAGAGATCAACTCTCAGCGGAGTCCACAGATACGCAGTATTTT.

The V call is TRBV5-1, the J call TRBJ2-2; D may be TRBD2 (5 bases). The CDR3 consists of 15 residues. Trimming cost V 4 bases and J 1 base, with 11 bases left between them. CDR1 is SGHRS and CDR2 is YFSETQ in the germline V gene. CDR3 nucleotide sequence: TGCGCCAGCAGCGCTAGCAGTAAGAACACCGGGGAGCTGTTTTTT. Translating it yields CASSASSKNTGELFF.

The V and J genes are TRBV6-6 and TRBJ1-1, with D uncertain. The CDR3 totals 11 residues. The germline gives CDR1 MNHNY, CDR2 SVGAGI (reference sequence). Trimming pared 4 bases from V and 10 bases from J, leaving 10 bases between. CDR3 amino acids: CASSFSWGAFF. The CDR3 nucleotides read TGTGCCAGCAGTTTCTCTTGGGGAGCTTTCTTT.

A remark on this clone: Other DNA sequences from this sample encode an identical CDR3 as well. This rearrangement joins TRBV9 to TRBJ1-1, with D hard to call. The CDR3 is 13 amino acids. The V and J ends lost 2 bases and 0 bases respectively, with 5 bases between them. CDR1 is SGDLS and CDR2 is YYNGEE in the germline V gene. Here the CDR3 reads CASSVGMNTEAFF. In nucleotides, the CDR3 is TGTGCCAGCAGCGTGGGCATGAACACTGAAGCTTTCTTT. The entire variable domain, with the rest obtained from reference TRBV9 and TRBJ1-1, is as follows: DSGVTQTPKHLITATGQRVTLRCSPRSGDLSVYWYQQSLDQGLQFLIQYYNGEERAKGNILERFSAQQFPDLHSELNLSSLELGDSALYFCASSVGMNTEAFFGQGTRLTVV.

V usage is TRBV5-1 and J usage is TRBJ2-1; 9 bases agree with TRBD1. Germline V gene data show CDR1 as SGHRS and CDR2 as YFSETQ. CDR3 size: 15 residues. V shed 4 bases and J 2 bases; nucleotides not matched to a gene: 4. CDR3 amino acids: CASSQGQGTYNEQFF. DNA for the CDR3: TGCGCCAGCAGCCAAGGACAGGGGACCTACAATGAGCAGTTCTTC.

V and J are TRBV11-3 and TRBJ2-3, with 7 bases matching TRBD2. The junction had 1 base not matched to a gene; V was cut back by 2 bases and J by 2 bases. This CDR3 is built from 14 residues. Germline CDR1 reads SGHNT; CDR2 reads YENEEA. CDR3: CASSLSGATDTQYF. CDR3 nucleotide sequence: TGTGCCAGCAGCTTAAGCGGGGCCACAGATACGCAGTATTTT.

With respect to this clone: The germline gene is not matched at one end of the junction; a read error may be the cause. This chain joins TRBV12-5 and TRBJ2-2, with unresolved D. The length of the CDR3 is 16 residues. CDR1 is LGHNT and CDR2 is FRNRAP in the germline V gene. Here the CDR3 DNA reads TGTGCTAGTGCTTTGGTACGGACCTTGGGCACCGGGGAGCTGTTTTTT. Protein sequence: CASALVRTLGTGELFF.

The rearrangement uses TRBV6-1 and TRBJ2-7; TRBD2 is a possible D gene (6 bases). The CDR3 has 15 residues. The germline V and J ends were trimmed by 7 bases and 3 bases, with 19 bases remaining between them. CDR1 and CDR2 from the germline V gene are MNHNS and SASEGT. In DNA form, the CDR3 reads TGTGCCAGCAACCAAGGTGGGGGGTCCAGCTACGAGCAGTACTTC. Translation gives CASNQGGGSSYEQYF.

This clone appeared once. V gene TRBV5-1 combines with J gene TRBJ2-6, with TRBD2 identical over 10 bases. Germline loops: CDR1 SGHRS, CDR2 YFSETQ. The CDR3 covers 17 residues. J lost 2 bases, V lost 2 bases, and 4 bases had no gene match. CDR3 protein: CASSLGSGGAGANVLTF. For the CDR3, the DNA is TGCGCCAGCAGCTTAGGAAGCGGGGGGGCTGGGGCCAACGTCCTGACTTTC.

The chain combines TRBV9 with TRBJ2-5, with D perhaps being TRBD1 or TRBD2 (6 bases each). Looked up from germline, CDR1 is SGDLS and CDR2 is YYNGEE. Trimming removed 0 bases at V and 2 bases at J, with 8 bases between. This CDR3 has 14 amino acids. The CDR3 DNA is TGTGCCAGCAGCGTAGAAGGGGGGCAAGAGACCCAGTACTTC. This sequence encodes CASSVEGGQETQYF.

The rearrangement joins TRBV5-1 to TRBJ1-5; D is ambiguous. Germline-derived CDR1 and CDR2 are SGHRS and YFSETQ. The germline V and J ends were trimmed by 1 base and 0 bases, with 8 bases remaining between them. The CDR3 is 15 residues long. In nucleotides, the CDR3 is TGCGCCAGCAGCTTGTGGGGATATAGCAATCAGCCCCAGCATTTT. It specifies CASSLWGYSNQPQHF.